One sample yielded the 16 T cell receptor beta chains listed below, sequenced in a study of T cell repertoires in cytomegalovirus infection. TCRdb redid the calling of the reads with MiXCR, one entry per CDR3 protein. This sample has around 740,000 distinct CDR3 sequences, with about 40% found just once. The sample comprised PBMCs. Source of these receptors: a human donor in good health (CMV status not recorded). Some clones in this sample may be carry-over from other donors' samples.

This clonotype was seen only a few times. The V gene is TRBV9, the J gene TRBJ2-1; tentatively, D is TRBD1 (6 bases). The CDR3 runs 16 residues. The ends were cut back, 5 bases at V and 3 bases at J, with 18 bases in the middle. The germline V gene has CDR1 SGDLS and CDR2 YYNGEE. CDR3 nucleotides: TGTGCCAGCAGTCCACTCCCCCAGGGGATCTACAATGAGCAGTTCTTC. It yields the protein CASSPLPQGIYNEQFF.

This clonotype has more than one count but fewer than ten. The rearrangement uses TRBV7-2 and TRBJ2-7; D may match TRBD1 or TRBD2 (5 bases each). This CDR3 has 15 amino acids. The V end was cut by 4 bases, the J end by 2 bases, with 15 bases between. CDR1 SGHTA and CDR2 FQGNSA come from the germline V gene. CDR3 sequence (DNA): TGTGCCAGCAGCTCCATGCCCAGGGACCCCTACGAGCAGTACTTC. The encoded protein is CASSSMPRDPYEQYF.

CDR3 protein: CASSPPGVVAFF. The DNA for the CDR3 is TGTGCCAGCAGCCCCCCTGGCGTCGTAGCTTTCTTT. The rearrangement joins TRBV7-2 to TRBJ1-1; unclear D gene. CDR3 length: 12 residues. The V gene's germline CDR1 is SGHTA and CDR2 FQGNSA. V lost 5 bases and J lost 10, with 14 bases in between.

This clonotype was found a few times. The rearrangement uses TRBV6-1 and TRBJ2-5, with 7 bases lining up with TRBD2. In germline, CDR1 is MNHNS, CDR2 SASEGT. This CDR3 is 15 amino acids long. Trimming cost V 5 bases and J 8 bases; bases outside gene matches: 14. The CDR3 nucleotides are TGTGCCAGCAGTTACGGGGTCTCTAGCGGAAGTACCCAGTACTTC. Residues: CASSYGVSSGSTQYF.

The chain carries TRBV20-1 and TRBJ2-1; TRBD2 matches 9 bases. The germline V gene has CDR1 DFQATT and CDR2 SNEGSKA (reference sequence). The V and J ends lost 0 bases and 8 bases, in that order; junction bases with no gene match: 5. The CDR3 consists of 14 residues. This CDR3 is CSAREAGGHYEQFF. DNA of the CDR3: TGCAGTGCTAGAGAAGCGGGAGGTCACTATGAGCAGTTCTTC.

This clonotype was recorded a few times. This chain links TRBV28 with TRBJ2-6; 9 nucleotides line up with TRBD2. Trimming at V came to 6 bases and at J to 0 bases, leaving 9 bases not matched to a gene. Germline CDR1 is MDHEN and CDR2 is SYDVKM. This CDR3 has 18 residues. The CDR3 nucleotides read TGTGCCAGCAGAGGTTCTAGCGGGGCGTACTCTGGGGCCAACGTCCTGACTTTC. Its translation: CASRGSSGAYSGANVLTF.

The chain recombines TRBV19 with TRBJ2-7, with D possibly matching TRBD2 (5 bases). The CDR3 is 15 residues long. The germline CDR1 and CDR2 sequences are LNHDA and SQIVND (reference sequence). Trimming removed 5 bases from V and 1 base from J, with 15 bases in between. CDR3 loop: CASSPHREASYEQYF. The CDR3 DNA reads TGTGCCAGTAGTCCCCATCGGGAAGCTTCCTACGAGCAGTACTTC.

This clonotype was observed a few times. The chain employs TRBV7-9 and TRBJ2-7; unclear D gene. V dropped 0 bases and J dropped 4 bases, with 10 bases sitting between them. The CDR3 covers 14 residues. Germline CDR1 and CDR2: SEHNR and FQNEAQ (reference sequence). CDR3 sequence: CASSLAAPRYEQYF. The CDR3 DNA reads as TGTGCCAGCAGCTTAGCGGCACCACGGTACGAGCAGTACTTC.

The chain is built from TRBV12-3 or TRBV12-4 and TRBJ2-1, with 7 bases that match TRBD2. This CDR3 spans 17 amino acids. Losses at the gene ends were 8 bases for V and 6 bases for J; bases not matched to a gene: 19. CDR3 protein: CASHLLAKAGQTNEQFF. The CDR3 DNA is TGTGCCAGCCATTTACTAGCGAAAGCTGGGCAAACCAATGAGCAGTTCTTC.

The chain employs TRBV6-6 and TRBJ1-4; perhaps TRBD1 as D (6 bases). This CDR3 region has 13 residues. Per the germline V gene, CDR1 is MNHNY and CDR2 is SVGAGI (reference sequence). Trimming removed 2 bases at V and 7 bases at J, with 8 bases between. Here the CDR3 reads CASSYTQGEKLFF. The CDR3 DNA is TGTGCCAGCAGTTACACACAGGGTGAAAAACTGTTTTTT.

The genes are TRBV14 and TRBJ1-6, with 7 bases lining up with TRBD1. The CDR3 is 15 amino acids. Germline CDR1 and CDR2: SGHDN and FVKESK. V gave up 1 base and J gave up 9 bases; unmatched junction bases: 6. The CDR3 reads CASSQAGGMASPLHF. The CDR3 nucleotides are TGTGCCAGCAGCCAAGCAGGGGGGATGGCTTCACCCCTCCACTTT. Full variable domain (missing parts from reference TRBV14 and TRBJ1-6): EAGVTQFPSHSVIEKGQTVTLRCDPISGHDNLYWYRRVMGKEIKFLLHFVKESKQDESGMPNNRFLAERTGGTYSTLKVQPAELEDSGVYFCASSQAGGMASPLHFGNGTRLTVT.

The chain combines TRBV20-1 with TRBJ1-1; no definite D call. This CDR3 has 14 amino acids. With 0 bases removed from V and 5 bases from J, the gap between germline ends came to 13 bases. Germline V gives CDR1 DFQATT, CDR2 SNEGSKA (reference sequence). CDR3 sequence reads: CSARDGPNETEAFF. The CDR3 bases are TGCAGTGCTAGAGATGGACCCAACGAGACTGAAGCTTTCTTT.

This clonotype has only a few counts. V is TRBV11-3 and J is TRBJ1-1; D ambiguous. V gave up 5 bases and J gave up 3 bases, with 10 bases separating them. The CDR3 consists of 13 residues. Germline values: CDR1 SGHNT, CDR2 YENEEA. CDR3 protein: CASSPGSHTEAFF. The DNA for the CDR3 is TGTGCCAGCAGCCCCGGTTCCCACACTGAAGCTTTCTTT.

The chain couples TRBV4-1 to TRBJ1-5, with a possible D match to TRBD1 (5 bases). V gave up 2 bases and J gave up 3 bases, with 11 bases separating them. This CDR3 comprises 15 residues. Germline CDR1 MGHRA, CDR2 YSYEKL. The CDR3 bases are TGCGCCAGCAGCCAAATGACAGTCAACAATCAGCCCCAGCATTTT. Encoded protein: CASSQMTVNNQPQHF.

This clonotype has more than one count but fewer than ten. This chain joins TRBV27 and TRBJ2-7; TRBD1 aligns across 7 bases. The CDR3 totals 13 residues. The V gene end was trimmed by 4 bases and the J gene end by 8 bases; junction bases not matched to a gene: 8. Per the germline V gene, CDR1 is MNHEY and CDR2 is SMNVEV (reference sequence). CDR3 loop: CASSSGPTGKQYF. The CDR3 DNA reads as TGTGCCAGCAGTTCCGGTCCGACAGGGAAGCAGTACTTC.

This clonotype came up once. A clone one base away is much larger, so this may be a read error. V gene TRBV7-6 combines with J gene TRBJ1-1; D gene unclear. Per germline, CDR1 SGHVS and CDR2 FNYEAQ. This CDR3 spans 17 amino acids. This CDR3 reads CASSRPDGSNMNTEASF. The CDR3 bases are TGTGCCAGCAGCCGGCCCGATGGCAGCAACATGAACACTGAAGCTTCCTTT.